What follows are 17 T cell receptor beta chains derived from one specimen sequenced in a study of blood T cell repertoires in COVID-19. This table comes from immunoSEQ multiplex PCR, and its TCRdb copy is limited to in-frame clones, with some not included. Here the sample spans fewer than 200,000 clones, 80% to 90% being singletons. The specimen sequenced was peripheral blood. The receptors stem from a man between 50 and 59 years old with active or convalescent COVID-19.

The gene calls are TRBV6-5 and TRBJ1-1; D is unclear. Germline CDR1 MNHEY, CDR2 SVGAGI. There are 14 residues in the CDR3. The ends were cut back, 5 bases at V and 6 bases at J, with 16 bases in the middle. This CDR3 is CASSLTPLSPEAFF. The CDR3 coding sequence is TGTGCCAGCAGTCTGACACCCCTCTCTCCTGAAGCTTTCTTT.

The chain links TRBV5-1 to TRBJ2-2; D is possibly TRBD1 (6 bases). V dropped 6 bases and J dropped 2 bases, with 14 bases sitting between them. This CDR3 has 15 amino acids. CDR1 and CDR2 from the germline V gene are SGHRS and YFSETQ. CDR3 residues: CASNYYRDNTGELFF. The CDR3 nucleotides are TGCGCCAGCAACTATTACAGGGATAACACCGGGGAGCTGTTTTTT.

The CDR3 nucleotides read TGTGCCAGCAGCCCCGGGGGAGGCACAATGGAGACCCAGTACTTC. Residues: CASSPGGGTMETQYF. The chain links TRBV11-3 to TRBJ2-5; D perhaps matches TRBD2 (6 bases). The V and J ends lost 5 bases and 5 bases respectively, with 18 bases between them. Germline values: CDR1 SGHNT, CDR2 YENEEA. The CDR3 runs 15 residues.

The chain couples TRBV3-1 (or the pseudogene TRBV3-2) to TRBJ2-2, with D perhaps matching TRBD2 (7 bases). Per germline, CDR1 LGHDT and CDR2 YNNKEL (reference sequence). This CDR3 has 15 residues. Deletions cut 1 base from V and 6 bases from J, with 12 bases between. CDR3 nucleotides: TGTGCCAGCAGCCAAGTACGGGGGGCGGCCGGGGAGCTGTTTTTT. Translated: CASSQVRGAAGELFF.

The chain joins TRBV6-5 to TRBJ2-7; TRBD1 agrees at 8 bases. The CDR3 consists of 15 residues. With 7 bases clipped from V and 3 bases from J, the junction kept 11 bases outside the gene matches. CDR1 is MNHEY, CDR2 SVGAGI, per germline. CDR3 residues: CASTDSTDRDYEQYF. CDR3 in DNA: TGTGCCAGCACCGATTCCACGGACAGGGACTACGAGCAGTACTTC.

The CDR3 sequence is CASRGRQVDYGYTF. In nucleotides, the CDR3 is TGTGCCAGCAGAGGCAGACAGGTTGACTATGGCTACACCTTC. The V gene is TRBV6-5, the J gene TRBJ1-2, with D possibly TRBD1 on 6 matching bases. V lost 6 bases and J lost 3, with 14 bases in between. Germline CDR1 is MNHEY and CDR2 is SVGAGI. The CDR3 has 14 residues.

The chain couples TRBV30 to TRBJ2-6, with D uncertain. In germline, CDR1 is GTSNPN, CDR2 SVGIG (reference sequence). The CDR3 is made up of 12 amino acids. Deletions cut 6 bases from V and 0 bases from J, with 3 bases between. Written as DNA, the CDR3 is TGTGCCTGCTCCTCTGGGGCCAACGTCCTGACTTTC. Protein product: CACSSGANVLTF.

V and J are TRBV6-5 and TRBJ2-5; D unclear. This CDR3 has 13 residues. Trimming removed 8 bases at V and 2 bases at J, with 12 bases between. Germline V gene lookup returns CDR1 MNHEY and CDR2 SVGAGI. The CDR3 region has the DNA TGTGCCAGCCTCCCACAGCCACAAGAGACCCAGTACTTC. This codes for CASLPQPQETQYF.

This rearrangement joins TRBV28 to TRBJ2-3; D is unclear. Trimming stripped 6 bases from V and 5 bases from J, with 6 bases between. From germline, CDR1 is MDHEN and CDR2 SYDVKM. This CDR3 has 11 residues. The CDR3 here is CASRAQDTQYF. CDR3 in DNA: TGTGCCAGCAGGGCACAAGATACGCAGTATTTT.

V and J are TRBV5-4 and TRBJ1-5; the D gene is possibly TRBD1 (5 bases). The CDR3 runs to 16 residues. Trimming shortened V by 2 bases and J by 1 base, and 13 bases separated the two germline ends. In germline, CDR1 is SGHNT, CDR2 YYREEE (reference sequence). The CDR3 DNA sequence: TGTGCCAGCAGCTTTTGGTCGGCAGGGAGCAATCAGCCCCAGCATTTT. It encodes CASSFWSAGSNQPQHF. Full variable domain (remainder filled in from reference TRBV5-4 and TRBJ1-5): ETGVTQSPTHLIKTRGQQVTLRCSSQSGHNTVSWYQQALGQGPQFIFQYYREEENGRGNFPPRFSGLQFPNYSSELNVNALELDDSALYLCASSFWSAGSNQPQHFGDGTRLSIL.

This sequence joins TRBV4-2 and TRBJ1-4; 10 bases map to TRBD1. This CDR3 region has 16 residues. J lost 5 bases, V lost 0 bases, and 3 bases had no gene match. Germline V gives CDR1 LGHNA, CDR2 YNFKEQ. CDR3: CASSQDPGQGNEKLFF. The CDR3 nucleotides read TGTGCCAGCAGCCAAGATCCGGGACAGGGGAATGAAAAACTGTTTTTT.

A single count supports this clone. V usage is TRBV6-5 and J usage is TRBJ1-6; a possible D gene is TRBD1 (5 bases). The CDR3 runs to 14 residues. Trimming took off 7 bases at V and 7 bases at J, with 14 bases between the two ends. Germline V gene data show CDR1 as MNHEY and CDR2 as SVGAGI. As DNA, the CDR3 is TGTGCCAGCAAACCTCCGGGGGGGAATTCACCCCTCCACTTT. This translates into CASKPPGGNSPLHF.

Written as DNA, the CDR3 is TGTGCCAGCAGCGCCGGGGAGACCTATAGCAATCAGCCCCAGCATTTT. Translated, it gives CASSAGETYSNQPQHF. J is TRBJ1-5 and V is TRBV9; no clear D gene. The CDR3 runs to 16 residues. V dropped 3 bases and J dropped 0 bases, with 13 bases sitting between them. Per the germline V gene, CDR1 is SGDLS and CDR2 is YYNGEE.

This chain uses TRBV5-4 with TRBJ2-1; 8 bases match TRBD2. Germline V CDR1 and CDR2: SGHNT, YYREEE (reference sequence). The V segment lost 5 bases and the J segment 8 bases; nucleotides outside the gene matches: 6. The CDR3 totals 13 residues. The CDR3 region is CASRPAGADEQFF. CDR3 sequence (DNA): TGTGCCAGCAGGCCAGCGGGGGCGGATGAGCAGTTCTTC.

V gene TRBV6-6 combines with J gene TRBJ1-1; TRBD1 might be the D (6 bases). CDR1 and CDR2 (germline): MNHNY, SVGAGI (reference sequence). The CDR3 is 15 residues long. Trimming removed 3 bases at V and 4 bases at J, with 15 bases between. CDR3 protein: CASSYMGAEGTEAFF. Written as DNA, the CDR3 is TGTGCCAGCAGTTATATGGGGGCCGAGGGCACTGAAGCTTTCTTT.

The rearrangement uses TRBV18 and TRBJ2-7, with no clear D. Trimming removed 6 bases from V and 0 bases from J, with 9 bases in between. This CDR3 comprises 13 residues. CDR1 and CDR2 from the germline V gene are KGHSH and LQKENI. CDR3 coding DNA: TGTGCCAGCTCCGCTGATAGCTCCTACGAGCAGTACTTC. This translates into CASSADSSYEQYF.

The chain has TRBV15 and TRBJ1-5; D gene ambiguous. V gave up 5 bases and J gave up 0 bases, with 8 bases separating them. Germline CDR1 LNHNV, CDR2 YYDKDF (reference sequence). CDR3 length: 14 residues. CDR3 nucleotides: TGTGCCACCAGCCAACAGTATAGCAATCAGCCCCAGCATTTT. This codes for CATSQQYSNQPQHF.